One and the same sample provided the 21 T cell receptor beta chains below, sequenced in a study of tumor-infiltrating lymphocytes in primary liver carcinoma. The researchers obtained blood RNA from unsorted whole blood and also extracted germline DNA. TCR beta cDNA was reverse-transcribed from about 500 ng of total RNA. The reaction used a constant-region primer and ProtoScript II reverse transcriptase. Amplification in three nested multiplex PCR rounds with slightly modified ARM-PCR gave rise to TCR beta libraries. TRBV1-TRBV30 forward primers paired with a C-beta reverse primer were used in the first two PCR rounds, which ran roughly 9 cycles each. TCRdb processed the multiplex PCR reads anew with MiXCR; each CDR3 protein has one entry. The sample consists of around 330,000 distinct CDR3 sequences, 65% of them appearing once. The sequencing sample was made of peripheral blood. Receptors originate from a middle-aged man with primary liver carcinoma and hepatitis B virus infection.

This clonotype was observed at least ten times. CDR3 nucleotides: TGTGCCAGCAGTGTAGGAAGCCAAGAGACCCAGTACTTC. Residues: CASSVGSQETQYF. The chain carries TRBV6-1 and TRBJ2-5; no clear D gene. Germline CDR1 and CDR2: MNHNS and SASEGT. The CDR3 is made up of 13 amino acids. Trimming took 4 bases from V and 1 from J, leaving 7 bases between them.

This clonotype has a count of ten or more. CDR3 protein: CASSLTTSYTDTQYF. For the CDR3, the DNA is TGTGCCAGCAGTTTGACGACATCATATACGGATACGCAGTATTTT. The rearrangement uses TRBV12-3 or TRBV12-4 and TRBJ2-3; D not certain. The CDR3 totals 15 residues. V was trimmed by 3 bases and J by 6 bases, leaving 16 bases between them.

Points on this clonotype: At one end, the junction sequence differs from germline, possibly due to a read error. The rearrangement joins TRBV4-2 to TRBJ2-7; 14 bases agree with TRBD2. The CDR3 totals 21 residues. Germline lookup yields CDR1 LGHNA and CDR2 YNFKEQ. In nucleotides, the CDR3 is TGTGCCAGCAGCCTCACCCAGGCAGGGTCCCGGACTAGCGGGAGGAAGTACGTGCAGTACTTC. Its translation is CASSLTQAGSRTSGRKYVQYF.

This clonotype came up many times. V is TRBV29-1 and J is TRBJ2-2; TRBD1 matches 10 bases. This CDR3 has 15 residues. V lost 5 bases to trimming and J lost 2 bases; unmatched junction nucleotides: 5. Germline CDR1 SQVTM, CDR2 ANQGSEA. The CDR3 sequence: CSVSGDRGNTGELFF. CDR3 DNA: TGCAGCGTTAGCGGGGACAGGGGTAACACCGGGGAGCTGTTTTTT.

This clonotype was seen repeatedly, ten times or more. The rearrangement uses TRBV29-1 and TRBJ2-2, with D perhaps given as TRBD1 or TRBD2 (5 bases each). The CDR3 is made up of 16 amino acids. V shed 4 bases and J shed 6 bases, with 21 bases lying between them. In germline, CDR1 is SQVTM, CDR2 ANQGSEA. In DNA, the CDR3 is TGCAGCGTTGTCCCTCATGTGGGGGAGTGGGCCGGGGAGCTGTTTTTT. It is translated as CSVVPHVGEWAGELFF.

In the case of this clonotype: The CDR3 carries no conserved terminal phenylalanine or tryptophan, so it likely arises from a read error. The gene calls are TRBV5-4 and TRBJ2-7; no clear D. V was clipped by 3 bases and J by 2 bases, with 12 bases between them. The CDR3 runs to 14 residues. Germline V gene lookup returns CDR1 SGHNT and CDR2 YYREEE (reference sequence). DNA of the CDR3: TGTGCCAGCAGCTCCGCGGCGGTCCCCTACGAGCAGTACTTA. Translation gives CASSSAAVPYEQYL.

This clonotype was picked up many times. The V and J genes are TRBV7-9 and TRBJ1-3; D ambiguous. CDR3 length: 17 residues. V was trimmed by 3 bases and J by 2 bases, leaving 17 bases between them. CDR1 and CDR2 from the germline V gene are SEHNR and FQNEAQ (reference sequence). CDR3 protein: CASSFPNPAGAGNTIYF. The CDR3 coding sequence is TGTGCCAGCAGCTTCCCCAACCCCGCCGGGGCTGGAAACACCATATATTTT.

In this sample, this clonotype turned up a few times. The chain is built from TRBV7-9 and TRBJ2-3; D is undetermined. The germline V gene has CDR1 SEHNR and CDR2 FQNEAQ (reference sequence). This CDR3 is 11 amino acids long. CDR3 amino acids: CALMGPDTQYF. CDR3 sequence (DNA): TGTGCTCTCATGGGTCCAGATACGCAGTATTTT.

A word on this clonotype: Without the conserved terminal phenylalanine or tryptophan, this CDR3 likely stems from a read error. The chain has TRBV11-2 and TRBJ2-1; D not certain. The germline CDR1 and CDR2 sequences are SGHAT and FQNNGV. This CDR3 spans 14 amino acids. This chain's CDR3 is CASSRLAANNKQFL. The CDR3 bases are TGTGCCAGCAGCCGACTCGCGGCTAACAATAAGCAGTTCTTA.

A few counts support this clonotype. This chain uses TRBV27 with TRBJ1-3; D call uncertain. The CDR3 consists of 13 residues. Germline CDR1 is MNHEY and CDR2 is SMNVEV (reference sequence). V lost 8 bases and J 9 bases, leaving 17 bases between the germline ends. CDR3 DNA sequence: TGTGCCAGCGGCCGGACGGCTCGGAGCACCATATATTTT. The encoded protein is CASGRTARSTIYF.

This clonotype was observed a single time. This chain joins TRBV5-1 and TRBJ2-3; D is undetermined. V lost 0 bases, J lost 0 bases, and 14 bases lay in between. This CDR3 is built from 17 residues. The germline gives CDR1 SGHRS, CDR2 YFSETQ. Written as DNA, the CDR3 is TGCGCCAGCAGCTTGGCCTTAGAAGCGTCAAGCACAGATACGCAGTATTTT. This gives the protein CASSLALEASSTDTQYF.

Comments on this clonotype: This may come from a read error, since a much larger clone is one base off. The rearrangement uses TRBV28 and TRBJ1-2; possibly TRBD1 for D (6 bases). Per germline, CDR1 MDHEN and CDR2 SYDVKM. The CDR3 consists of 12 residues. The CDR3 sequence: CASSFRGYGYAF. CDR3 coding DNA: TGTGCCAGCAGTTTCAGGGGATATGGCTACGCCTTC.

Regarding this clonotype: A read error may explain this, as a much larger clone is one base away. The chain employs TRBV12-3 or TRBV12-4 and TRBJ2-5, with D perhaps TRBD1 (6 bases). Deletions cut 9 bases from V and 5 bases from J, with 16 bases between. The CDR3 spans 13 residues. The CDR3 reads CASRQVHWETQYF. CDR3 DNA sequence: TGTGCCAGTAGACAGGTGCATTGGGAGACCCAGTACTTC.

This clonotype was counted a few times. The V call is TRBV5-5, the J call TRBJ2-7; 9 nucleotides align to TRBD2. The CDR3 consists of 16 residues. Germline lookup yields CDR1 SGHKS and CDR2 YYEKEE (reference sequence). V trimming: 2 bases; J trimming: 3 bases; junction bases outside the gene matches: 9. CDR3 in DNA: TGTGCCAGCAGCTTAAGATTCGGACTAGCGAGCTACGAGCAGTACTTC. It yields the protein CASSLRFGLASYEQYF.

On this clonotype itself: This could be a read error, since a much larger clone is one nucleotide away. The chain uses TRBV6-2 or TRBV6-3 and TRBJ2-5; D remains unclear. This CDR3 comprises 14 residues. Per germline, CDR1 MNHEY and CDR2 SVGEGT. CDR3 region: CANSYSSAQETQYF. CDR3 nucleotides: TGTGCCAACAGTTACTCCTCCGCACAAGAGACCCAGTACTTC.

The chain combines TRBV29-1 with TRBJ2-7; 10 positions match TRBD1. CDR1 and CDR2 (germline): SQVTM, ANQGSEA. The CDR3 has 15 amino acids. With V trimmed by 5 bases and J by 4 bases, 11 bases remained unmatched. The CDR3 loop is CSVSHGTGDSYEQYF. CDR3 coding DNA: TGCAGCGTTTCACACGGGACAGGGGACTCGTACGAGCAGTACTTC.

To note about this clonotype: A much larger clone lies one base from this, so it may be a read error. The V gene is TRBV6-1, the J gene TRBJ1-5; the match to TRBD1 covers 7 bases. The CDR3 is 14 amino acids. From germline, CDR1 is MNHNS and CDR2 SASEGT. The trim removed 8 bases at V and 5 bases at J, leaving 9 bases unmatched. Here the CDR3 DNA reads TGTGCCAGCCGGGGCAGGGGGACCGATCAGCCCCAGCATTTT. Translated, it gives CASRGRGTDQPQHF.

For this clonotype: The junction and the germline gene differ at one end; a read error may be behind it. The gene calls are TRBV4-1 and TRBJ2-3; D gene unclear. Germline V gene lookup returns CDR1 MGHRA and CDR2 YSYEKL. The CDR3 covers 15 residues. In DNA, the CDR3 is TGCGCCAGCAGCCAAGATCGAAAGCCCACAAATACGCAGTATTTT. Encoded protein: CASSQDRKPTNTQYF.

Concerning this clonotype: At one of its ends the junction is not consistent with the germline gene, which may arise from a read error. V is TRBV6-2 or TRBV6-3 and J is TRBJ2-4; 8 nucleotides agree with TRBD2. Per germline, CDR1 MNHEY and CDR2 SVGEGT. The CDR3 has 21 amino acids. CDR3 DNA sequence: TGTGCCAGTAGTTCCCACCCCCTCGCGGGAGGAAAAATTCTGGGCAAAAACATTCAGTACTTC. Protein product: CASSSHPLAGGKILGKNIQYF.

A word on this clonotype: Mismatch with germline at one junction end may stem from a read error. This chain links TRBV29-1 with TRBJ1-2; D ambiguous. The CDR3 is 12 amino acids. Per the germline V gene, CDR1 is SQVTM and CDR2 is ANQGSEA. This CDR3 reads CSGCDKNYGYTF. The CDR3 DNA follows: TGTAGCGGGTGTGACAAGAACTATGGCTACACCTTC.

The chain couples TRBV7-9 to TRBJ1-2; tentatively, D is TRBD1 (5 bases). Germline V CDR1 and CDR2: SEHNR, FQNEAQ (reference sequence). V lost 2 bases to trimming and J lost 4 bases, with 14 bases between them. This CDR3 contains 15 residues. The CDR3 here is CASSLQGSDLYGYTF. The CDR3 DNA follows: TGTGCCAGCAGCTTACAGGGATCTGACCTCTATGGCTACACCTTC.